The TCR beta chain under discussion was sequenced for a study of control samples from healthy donors and cancer patients. The protocol was immunoSEQ multiplex PCR, while the TCRdb copy is restricted to in-frame clones and leaves out a portion. The table lists approximately 35,000 clones, approximately 93% of them singletons. Germline lookup yields CDR1 LGHDT and CDR2 YNNKEL (reference sequence). The trim removed 0 bases at V and 3 bases at J, leaving 10 bases unmatched. The CDR3 sequence is 19 residues long. The source is a man between 40 and 49 years old with colorectal cancer. The V gene is TRBV3-1 (or the pseudogene TRBV3-2), the J gene TRBJ2-7, with TRBD2 matching 14 bases. The sequenced sample consisted of PBMCs. The CDR3 nucleotides are TGTGCCAGCAGCCAAGAAGCTCCGGGACTAGCGGGGGCCTACTACGAGCAGTACTTC. Translated, it gives CASSQEAPGLAGAYYEQYF.